This T cell receptor (beta chain) was profiled in a study of sequential checkpoint blockade in melanoma. Across the whole study: Both treatment sequences were followed by maintenance nivolumab.

The treatment denotes: randomized to nivolumab then ipilimumab (arm A) or the reverse (arm B). None of the patients previously received DNA-damaging chemotherapy. Live CD3+CD8+ CD19− CD56− cells were sorted from PBMCs. The V end lost 3 bases, the J end lost 5 bases, and 17 bases lay between the germline ends. Germline loops: CDR1 SGHAT, CDR2 FQNNGV. There are 16 residues in the CDR3. Sequencing used immunoSEQ multiplex PCR; TCRdb keeps in-frame clones, though not all of them. This repertoire shows about 22,000 clones, roughly 80% found once; its top ten account for around a tenth. V is TRBV11-2 and J is TRBJ2-1; possibly TRBD2 for D (6 bases). The TCR was taken from a human donor with melanoma. The material sequenced was CD8+ T cells sorted from blood (inferred from file names), taken from a patient given nivolumab and ipilimumab in sequence. DNA for the CDR3: TGTGCCAGCAGCTTGACAGCGGACTATCGGAACAATGAGCAGTTCTTC. This translates into CASSLTADYRNNEQFF.